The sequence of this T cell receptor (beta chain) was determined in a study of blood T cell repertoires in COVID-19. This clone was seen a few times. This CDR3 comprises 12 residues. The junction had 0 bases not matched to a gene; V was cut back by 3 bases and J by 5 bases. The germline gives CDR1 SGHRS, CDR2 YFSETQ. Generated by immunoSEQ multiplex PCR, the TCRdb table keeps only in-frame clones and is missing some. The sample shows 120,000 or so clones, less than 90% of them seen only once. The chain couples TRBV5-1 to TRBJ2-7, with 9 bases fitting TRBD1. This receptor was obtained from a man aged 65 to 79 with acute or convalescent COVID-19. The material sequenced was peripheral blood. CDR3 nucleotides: TGCGCCAGCAGCTGGACAGGGGACGAGCAGTACTTC. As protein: CASSWTGDEQYF.